The 32 T cell receptor beta chains below were found in one sample sequenced in a study of blood T cells in healthy people across ages. For the second PCR, which ran for about 7 to 12 cycles, a sample-barcoded 5' primer and a J-beta primer mix were used. TCRdb called the 5' RACE reads again in MiXCR, with one record for every CDR3 protein. The table shows 1.5 million to 2 million distinct CDR3 sequences, with about 39% occurring only once. The sequencing sample was made of blood. The receptors stem from a human donor in good health.

The chain carries TRBV6-2 or TRBV6-3 and TRBJ1-5; unclear D gene. The ends were cut back, 0 bases at V and 5 bases at J, with 5 bases in the middle. The CDR3 loop spans 13 amino acids. From germline, CDR1 is MNHEY and CDR2 SVGEGT. CDR3 sequence: CASSYSPHQPQHF. CDR3 DNA sequence: TGTGCCAGCAGTTACTCCCCACATCAGCCCCAGCATTTT.

The chain joins TRBV2 to TRBJ2-3; TRBD1 might be the D (5 bases). This CDR3 comprises 15 residues. Trimming cost V 2 bases and J 1 base, with 10 bases left between them. Germline V CDR1 and CDR2: SNHLY, FYNNEI. Here the CDR3 reads CASSELGLGTDTQYF. The CDR3 DNA reads TGTGCCAGCAGTGAATTGGGGCTAGGCACAGATACGCAGTATTTT.

The J gene is TRBJ2-4, the V gene TRBV20-1, with D possibly TRBD1 on 5 matching bases. This CDR3 has 12 residues. V was clipped by 6 bases and J by 13 bases, with 19 bases between them. The germline V gene encodes CDR1 DFQATT and CDR2 SNEGSKA (reference sequence). The CDR3 DNA sequence: TGCAGTGCCCTCCTTGACAGTCAGAAGCAGTACTTC. Its protein is CSALLDSQKQYF.

The chain couples TRBV6-5 to TRBJ2-4, with 7 bases matching TRBD1. The J call may be wrong; the DNA end is better matched by TRBJ2-7. This CDR3 has 16 amino acids. Germline V gene sequence: CDR1 MNHEY, CDR2 SVGAGI. CDR3: CASSYRGRSSVAEQYF. The DNA of the CDR3 is TGTGCCAGCAGTTACAGGGGGCGTTCGTCGGTTGCCGAGCAGTACTTC.

This clonotype was seen a handful of times. The chain recombines TRBV7-2 with TRBJ2-7; no clear D. Germline V gives CDR1 SGHTA, CDR2 FQGNSA. V was pared by 2 bases and J by 3 bases, with 11 bases between. The CDR3 has 14 residues. The CDR3 loop is CASSLLLPRYEQYF. The DNA of the CDR3 is TGTGCCAGCAGCTTATTACTACCACGCTACGAGCAGTACTTC.

V is TRBV20-1 and J is TRBJ1-4; possibly TRBD1 for D (5 bases). The V and J ends lost 0 bases and 4 bases respectively, with 9 bases between them. Looked up from germline, CDR1 is DFQATT and CDR2 is SNEGSKA (reference sequence). This CDR3 region has 14 residues. CDR3 amino acids: CSARDQRGNEKLFF. The CDR3 DNA is TGCAGTGCTAGAGATCAGAGGGGTAATGAAAAACTGTTTTTT.

The chain has TRBV15 and TRBJ1-5; D gene uncertain. This CDR3 comprises 14 residues. Germline V gives CDR1 LNHNV, CDR2 YYDKDF (reference sequence). V was trimmed by 8 bases and J by 4 bases, leaving 15 bases between them. The DNA of the CDR3 is TGTGCCACCTTCGACACTCTCGAAAATCAGCCCCAGCATTTT. It yields the protein CATFDTLENQPQHF.

The sample holds a few counts of this clonotype. V and J are TRBV12-3 or TRBV12-4 and TRBJ1-4; D not certain. With 0 bases removed from V and 3 bases from J, the gap between germline ends came to 20 bases. This CDR3 is built from 19 residues. The CDR3 coding sequence is TGTGCCAGCAGTTTAGCGTTTCCTTCGGACGGACTGGCTAATGAAAAACTGTTTTTT. It is translated as CASSLAFPSDGLANEKLFF.

The chain carries TRBV20-1 and TRBJ1-5, with D uncertain. The CDR3 length is 15 residues. V lost 5 bases and J lost 3, with 17 bases in between. CDR1 is DFQATT and CDR2 is SNEGSKA in the germline V gene (reference sequence). The CDR3 sequence is CSASVRHNSNQPQHF. The CDR3 region has the DNA TGCAGTGCTTCAGTTAGACATAACTCCAATCAGCCCCAGCATTTT.

The chain has TRBV4-1 and TRBJ1-4; no firm D call. V was shortened by 4 bases and J by 4 bases, with 10 bases between the two germline ends. Germline CDR1 and CDR2: MGHRA and YSYEKL. The CDR3 contains 14 residues. The CDR3 DNA is TGCGCCAGCAGCCGGTTGGAGCTTAATGAAAAACTGTTTTTT. Translating gives CASSRLELNEKLFF.

V gene TRBV5-1 combines with J gene TRBJ1-1; D unresolved. The germline CDR1 and CDR2 sequences are SGHRS and YFSETQ. The CDR3 spans 15 residues. The V end was cut by 0 bases, the J end by 0 bases, with 9 bases between. CDR3 DNA sequence: TGCGCCAGCAGCTTGGCCCCGACCATGAACACTGAAGCTTTCTTT. Translating gives CASSLAPTMNTEAFF.

In this sample, this clonotype turned up a few times. The junction departs from the called germline gene at one end, perhaps through a read error. The rearrangement joins TRBV7-2 to TRBJ2-3; 9 positions agree with TRBD1. Germline V gives CDR1 SGHTA, CDR2 FQGNSA. The CDR3 length is 16 residues. CDR3 in amino acids: CACSPRTGASTDTQYF. Here the CDR3 DNA reads TGTGCCTGCAGCCCGAGGACAGGGGCCAGCACAGATACGCAGTATTTT.

In this sample, this clonotype turned up many times. The rearrangement joins TRBV4-3 to TRBJ2-7; 7 bases match TRBD1. CDR3 length: 14 residues. From germline, CDR1 is LGHNA and CDR2 YSLEER. Losses at the gene ends were 1 base for V and 0 bases for J; bases not matched to a gene: 0. CDR3 sequence (DNA): TGCGCCAGCAGCCAAGGGGACAGCTCCTACGAGCAGTACTTC. Amino acid sequence: CASSQGDSSYEQYF.

The V and J genes are TRBV29-1 and TRBJ1-2; possible D gene TRBD1, 5 bases. V shed 2 bases and J shed 8 bases, with 18 bases lying between them. The CDR3 is 14 residues long. In germline, CDR1 is SQVTM, CDR2 ANQGSEA. The CDR3 here is CSVELWGKGNGYTF. CDR3 DNA sequence: TGCAGCGTTGAACTTTGGGGGAAGGGGAACGGCTACACCTTC.

As to this clonotype: The junction departs from the called germline gene at one end, perhaps through a read error. The rearrangement links TRBV7-9 to TRBJ2-1; a possible D gene is TRBD2 (6 bases). Germline CDR1 reads SEHNR; CDR2 reads FQNEAQ (reference sequence). The CDR3 totals 15 residues. CDR3 region: CVSSAGRRVVYEQFF. The CDR3 coding sequence is TGTGTCAGCAGCGCGGGGAGGAGGGTAGTGTATGAGCAGTTCTTC.

With respect to this clonotype: Given a much more abundant clone one base away, this may be a read error. The chain joins TRBV20-1 to TRBJ2-7; TRBD1 or TRBD2 may be the D gene (5 bases each). The DNA end is a closer match to TRBJ2-5, so the J assignment may be wrong. The CDR3 sequence is 14 residues long. Germline assignment: CDR1 DFQATT and CDR2 SNEGSKA (reference sequence). The CDR3 nucleotides are TGCAGTGCTAACCTCCTCGAGGGGTGTGAGACCCAGTACTTC. It is translated as CSANLLEGCETQYF.

This clonotype was seen many times. This chain connects TRBV29-1 to TRBJ2-1; maybe TRBD2 (5 bases). Germline loops: CDR1 SQVTM, CDR2 ANQGSEA. Trimming removed 0 bases at V and 7 bases at J, with 13 bases between. There are 14 residues in the CDR3. CDR3 sequence (DNA): TGCAGCGTTGAAGATCCACTGGGAGCAAATGAGCAGTTCTTC. It codes for CSVEDPLGANEQFF.

CDR3 amino acids: CASRRGPGYQPQHF. CDR3 sequence (DNA): TGTGCCAGCAGGCGGGGGCCGGGGTATCAGCCCCAGCATTTT. The chain recombines TRBV28 with TRBJ1-5, with a tentative D call TRBD1 (6 bases). This CDR3 comprises 14 residues. In germline, CDR1 is MDHEN, CDR2 SYDVKM. The V and J ends lost 6 bases and 5 bases respectively, with 14 bases between them.

This clonotype turned up a few times. The chain employs TRBV7-9 and TRBJ1-1; 7 bases are shared with TRBD1. After removal of 3 bases from V and 6 bases from J, the junction contained 7 bases not matched to a gene. The CDR3 totals 14 residues. Per germline, CDR1 SEHNR and CDR2 FQNEAQ (reference sequence). The chain's CDR3 is CASSFDRVGAEAFF. The CDR3 bases are TGTGCCAGCAGCTTCGACAGGGTGGGCGCTGAAGCTTTCTTT.

This clonotype occurred a few times. V is TRBV7-9 and J is TRBJ2-1; 10 bases agree with TRBD1. The CDR3 extends over 13 amino acids. Germline V gene sequence: CDR1 SEHNR, CDR2 FQNEAQ (reference sequence). Trimming took 9 bases from V and 8 from J; bases not matched to a gene: 7. The CDR3 loop is CARGTGDKDEQFF. The CDR3 bases are TGTGCCAGGGGGACAGGGGATAAGGATGAGCAGTTCTTC. The full variable domain, in which reference TRBV7-9 and TRBJ2-1 provide the parts outside the CDR3, is DTGVSQNPRHKITKRGQNVTFRCDPISEHNRLYWYRQTLGQGPEFLTYFQNEAQLEKSRLLSDRFSAERPKGSFSTLEIQRTEQGDSAMYLCARGTGDKDEQFFGPGTRLTVL.

This chain joins TRBV7-3 and TRBJ2-2; D is undetermined. Trimming shortened V by 5 bases and J by 4 bases, and 8 bases separated the two germline ends. The CDR3 spans 13 residues. The V gene's germline CDR1 is SGHTA and CDR2 FQGTGA. CDR3 region: CASSRGGTGELFF. The CDR3 bases are TGTGCCAGCAGCCGAGGCGGCACCGGGGAGCTGTTTTTT. The complete variable domain, with remaining parts taken from reference TRBV7-3 and TRBJ2-2, reads GAGVSQTPSNKVTEKGKYVELRCDPISGHTALYWYRQSLGQGPEFLIYFQGTGAADDSGLPNDRFFAVRPEGSVSTLKIQRTERGDSAVYLCASSRGGTGELFFGEGSRLTVL.

This clonotype showed up just once. This chain links TRBV20-1 with TRBJ2-2, with a weak D call TRBD1 (6 bases). Germline V gene lookup returns CDR1 DFQATT and CDR2 SNEGSKA (reference sequence). The CDR3 is made up of 12 amino acids. Trimming left V 6 bases short and J 3 bases short, with 8 bases between. The CDR3 here is CSAWGHTGELFF. The DNA of the CDR3 is TGCAGTGCCTGGGGGCACACCGGGGAGCTGTTTTTT.

This clonotype was counted at least ten times. This sequence joins TRBV29-1 and TRBJ2-7, with D perhaps matching TRBD1 (8 bases). The V and J ends lost 1 base and 2 bases respectively, with 15 bases between them. CDR3 length: 15 residues. Germline loops: CDR1 SQVTM, CDR2 ANQGSEA. The CDR3 is CSVEGPQGGPYEQYF. CDR3 nucleotides: TGCAGCGTTGAAGGTCCACAGGGGGGGCCCTACGAGCAGTACTTC.

DNA for the CDR3: TGCGCCAGCAGCTTTGGGGGCCTAAAGGGCAACGAGCAGTACTTC. Its translation: CASSFGGLKGNEQYF. The chain employs TRBV5-1 and TRBJ2-7; D is possibly TRBD1 (6 bases). CDR3 size: 15 residues. V shed 2 bases and J shed 5 bases, with 17 bases lying between them. Germline V gives CDR1 SGHRS, CDR2 YFSETQ.

This chain's CDR3 is CASSFPGQGPYEQYF. CDR3 DNA sequence: TGTGCCAGCAGCTTCCCGGGACAGGGACCCTACGAGCAGTACTTC. The rearrangement uses TRBV11-2 and TRBJ2-7; 9 bases fit TRBD1. The germline gives CDR1 SGHAT, CDR2 FQNNGV. This CDR3 contains 15 residues. Germline trimming cut 3 bases from V and 2 bases from J; bases unmatched to any gene: 5.

The chain links TRBV7-2 to TRBJ1-2; TRBD1 matches at 9 bases. The J segment lost 8 bases and the V segment lost 4 bases, leaving 11 bases of the junction unmatched. In germline, CDR1 is SGHTA, CDR2 FQGNSA. This CDR3 comprises 15 residues. CDR3 residues: CASSSTGQGLLGYTF. The DNA for the CDR3 is TGTGCCAGCAGCTCAACGGGACAGGGATTATTGGGCTACACCTTC.

This clonotype was seen a handful of times. V usage is TRBV7-2 and J usage is TRBJ2-5, with TRBD2 as a possible D gene (5 bases). Trimming took 4 bases from V and 1 from J, leaving 19 bases between them. The germline V gene has CDR1 SGHTA and CDR2 FQGNSA. The CDR3 length is 17 residues. The CDR3 nucleotides are TGTGCCAGCAGCTCTCGGTGGAGAGGGAGCCCCCAAGAGACCCAGTACTTC. Its translation is CASSSRWRGSPQETQYF.

The V gene is TRBV20-1, the J gene TRBJ2-3; D might be TRBD2 (6 bases). Trimming took off 7 bases at V and 3 bases at J, with 17 bases between the two ends. Germline V lookup: CDR1 DFQATT, CDR2 SNEGSKA (reference sequence). The CDR3 is made up of 14 amino acids. The CDR3 region has the DNA TGCAGTGGACAGATCGGGACTCCTACAGATACGCAGTATTTT. It yields the protein CSGQIGTPTDTQYF.

The J gene is TRBJ1-2, the V gene TRBV28, with D unclear. Germline loops: CDR1 MDHEN, CDR2 SYDVKM. The CDR3 contains 13 residues. The V end was cut by 6 bases, the J end by 0 bases, with 8 bases between. CDR3 DNA: TGTGCCAGCAGGAGGCAAGCTAACTATGGCTACACCTTC. This gives the protein CASRRQANYGYTF.

In this sample, this clonotype turned up a few times. The chain joins TRBV27 to TRBJ2-6; 7 bases align to TRBD1. CDR3 size: 19 residues. CDR1 and CDR2 (germline): MNHEY, SMNVEV (reference sequence). The trim removed 5 bases at V and 4 bases at J, leaving 17 bases unmatched. CDR3 DNA sequence: TGTGCCAGCAGTCAATGGAGACAGGGTCTGGATTGGGGGGCCAACGTCCTGACTTTC. This encodes CASSQWRQGLDWGANVLTF.

V gene TRBV28 combines with J gene TRBJ1-5; D unresolved. Germline-derived CDR1 and CDR2 are MDHEN and SYDVKM. The V end lost 5 bases, the J end lost 10 bases, and 15 bases lay between the germline ends. The CDR3 is 13 residues long. CDR3 region: CASSDGLGIPQHF. CDR3 in DNA: TGTGCCAGCAGTGACGGACTGGGGATTCCCCAGCATTTT. Together with reference TRBV28 and TRBJ1-5, the CDR3 gives the full variable domain: DVKVTQSSRYLVKRTGEKVFLECVQDMDHENMFWYRQDPGLGLRLIYFSYDVKMKEKGDIPEGYSVSREKKERFSLILESASTNQTSMYLCASSDGLGIPQHFGDGTRLSIL.

The V and J genes are TRBV5-1 and TRBJ1-1; 8 bases are a match to TRBD1. Germline V gene sequence: CDR1 SGHRS, CDR2 YFSETQ. This CDR3 is 17 amino acids long. V lost 2 bases and J lost 0; bases outside the gene matches: 9. CDR3 amino acids: CASSFDRGDSMNTEAFF. The CDR3 region has the DNA TGCGCCAGCAGCTTCGACAGGGGAGATTCCATGAACACTGAAGCTTTCTTT. The variable domain in full, completed from reference TRBV5-1 and TRBJ1-1, reads KAGVTQTPRYLIKTRGQQVTLSCSPISGHRSVSWYQQTPGQGLQFLFEYFSETQRNKGNFPGRFSGRQFSNSRSEMNVSTLELGDSALYLCASSFDRGDSMNTEAFFGQGTRLTVV.